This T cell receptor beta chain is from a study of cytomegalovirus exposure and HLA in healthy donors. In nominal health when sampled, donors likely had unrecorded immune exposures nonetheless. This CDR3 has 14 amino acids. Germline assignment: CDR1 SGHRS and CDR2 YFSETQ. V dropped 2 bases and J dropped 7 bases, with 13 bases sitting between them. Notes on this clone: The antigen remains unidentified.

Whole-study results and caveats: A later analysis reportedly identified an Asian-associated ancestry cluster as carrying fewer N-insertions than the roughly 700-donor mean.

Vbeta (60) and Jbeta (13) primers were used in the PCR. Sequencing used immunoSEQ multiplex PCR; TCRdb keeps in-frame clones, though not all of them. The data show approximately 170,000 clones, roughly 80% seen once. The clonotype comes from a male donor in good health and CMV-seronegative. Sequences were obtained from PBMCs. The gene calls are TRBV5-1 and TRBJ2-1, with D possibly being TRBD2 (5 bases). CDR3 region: CASSFGNARNEQFF. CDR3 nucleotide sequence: TGCGCCAGCAGCTTCGGGAACGCGAGAAATGAGCAGTTCTTC.